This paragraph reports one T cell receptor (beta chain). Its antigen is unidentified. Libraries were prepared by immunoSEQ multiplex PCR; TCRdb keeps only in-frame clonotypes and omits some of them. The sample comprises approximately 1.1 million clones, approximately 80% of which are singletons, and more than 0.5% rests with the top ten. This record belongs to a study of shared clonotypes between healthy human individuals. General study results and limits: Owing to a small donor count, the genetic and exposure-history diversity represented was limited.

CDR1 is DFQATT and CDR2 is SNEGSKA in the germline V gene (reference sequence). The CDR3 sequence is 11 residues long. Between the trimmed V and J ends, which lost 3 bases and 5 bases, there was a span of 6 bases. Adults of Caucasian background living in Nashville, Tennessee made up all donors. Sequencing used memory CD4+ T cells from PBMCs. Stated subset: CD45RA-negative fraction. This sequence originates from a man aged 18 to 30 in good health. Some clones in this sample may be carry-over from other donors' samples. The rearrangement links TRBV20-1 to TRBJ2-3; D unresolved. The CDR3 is CSASVVDTQYF. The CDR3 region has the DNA TGCAGTGCTAGCGTTGTAGATACGCAGTATTTT.